This T cell receptor (beta chain) comes out of a study of blood T cells in healthy people across ages. Study-wide points: Researchers said unsorted PBMCs prevented a conclusive naive versus antigen-experienced comparison.

Then a second PCR, running about 6 to 12 cycles, was carried out with a sample-barcoded 5' primer and a J-beta primer mix. Every sample gave at least 2.5 million paired-end reads containing CDR3. TCRdb called the 5' RACE reads again in MiXCR, with one record for every CDR3 protein. The sample consists of 1,300,000 or so distinct CDR3 sequences, approximately 63% of them appearing once. V gave up 3 bases and J gave up 0 bases, with 12 bases separating them. This CDR3 spans 15 amino acids. Germline CDR1 and CDR2: MDHEN and SYDVKM. On this clonotype: Antigen unknown.

The sample consisted of blood. The chain uses TRBV28 and TRBJ2-7, with unresolved D. The clonotype comes from a man between 18 and 35 years old in good health. CDR3 bases: TGTGCCAGCAGTTTTCTGGCGGAGAGCTCCTACGAGCAGTACTTC. Translation gives CASSFLAESSYEQYF.